This T cell receptor (beta chain) was found in a study of control samples from healthy donors and cancer patients (dated by TCRdb to 2018 to 2021). The method was the immunoSEQ multiplex PCR assay. The table was pulled from immuneACCESS by TCRdb, which kept in-frame rearrangements only. Such tables lose some clones; where checked, under half of the loss comes from unresolved V genes, and the rest has no known cause. The sample table records 120,000 or so clones; over 75% of these occur just once. The top ten clones comprise around 1.7% of the sample. Comments on this clone: The antigen this receptor binds is unknown. Per-nucleotide qualities are absent, and no much larger clonotype sits a single base away.

Including cysteine and phenylalanine, the CDR3 has 12 amino acids. The CDR3 DNA has 36 bases and is translated from base 1. From a lookup of the germline V gene (reference sequence), CDR1 and CDR2 are SGHNT and YYREEE. Relative to germline, V is 3 bases shorter and J is 10 bases shorter, with 11 bases between their ends. The receptor's source is a man between 18 and 29 years old in good health. Recombination joined TRBV5-4 with TRBJ1-5; the D gene cannot be named for sure. The specimen sequenced was blood. This receptor carries the CDR3 CASSWEMGPQHF. At the DNA level, the sequence is TGTGCCAGCAGCTGGGAGATGGGTCCCCAGCATTTT.